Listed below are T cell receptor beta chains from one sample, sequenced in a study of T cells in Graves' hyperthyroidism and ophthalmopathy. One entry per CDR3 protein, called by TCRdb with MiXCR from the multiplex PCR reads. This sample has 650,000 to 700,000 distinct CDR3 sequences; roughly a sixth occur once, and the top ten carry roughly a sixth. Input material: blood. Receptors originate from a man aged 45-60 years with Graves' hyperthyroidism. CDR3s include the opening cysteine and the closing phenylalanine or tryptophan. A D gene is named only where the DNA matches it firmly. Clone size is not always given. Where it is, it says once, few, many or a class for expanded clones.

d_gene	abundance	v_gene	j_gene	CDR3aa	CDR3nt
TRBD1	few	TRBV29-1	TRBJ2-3	CSVLTGDSTQYF	TGCAGCGTTCTAACAGGGGATTCGACGCAGTATTTT
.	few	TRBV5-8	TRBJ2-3	CASSLGWFGTSGDTQYF	TGTGCCAGCAGCTTGGGTTGGTTCGGGACCTCAGGGGATACGCAGTATTTT
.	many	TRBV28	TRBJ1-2	CASSWMRRGYTF	TGTGCCAGCAGTTGGATGAGACGAGGCTACACCTTC
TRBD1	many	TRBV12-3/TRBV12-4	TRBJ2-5	CASSWTGMEGQETQYF	TGTGCCAGCAGCTGGACAGGGATGGAAGGCCAAGAGACCCAGTACTTC
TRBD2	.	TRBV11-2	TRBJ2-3	CASSLVGGAGGDTQYF	TGTGCCAGCAGCTTAGTGGGGGGAGCGGGGGGAGATACGCAGTATTTT
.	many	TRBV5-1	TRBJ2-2	CASSSPTGTGELFF	TGCGCCAGCAGCTCCCCAACAGGGACCGGGGAGCTGTTTTTT
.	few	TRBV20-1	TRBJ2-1	CSALGSGKGGNEQFF	TGCAGTGCCCTAGGGAGCGGGAAGGGGGGAAATGAGCAGTTCTTC
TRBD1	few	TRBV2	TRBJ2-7	CATLRGRTGACEQYF	TGTGCCACCCTAAGGGGAAGGACAGGGGCCTGCGAGCAGTACTTC
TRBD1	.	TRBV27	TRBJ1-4	CASRKTGGDEKLFF	TGTGCCAGCAGAAAGACAGGGGGCGATGAAAAACTGTTTTTT
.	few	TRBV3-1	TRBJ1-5	CASSAGTTVSNQPQHF	TGTGCCAGCAGCGCTGGGACAACAGTTAGCAATCAGCCCCAGCATTTT
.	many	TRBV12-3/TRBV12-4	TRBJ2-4	CASSLGAAKRGKNIQYF	TGTGCCAGCAGTTTAGGGGCCGCGAAACGAGGCAAAAACATTCAGTACTTC
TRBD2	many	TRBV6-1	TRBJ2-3	CASSESASGVITDTQYF	TGTGCCAGCAGTGAAAGTGCTAGCGGCGTGATCACAGATACGCAGTATTTT
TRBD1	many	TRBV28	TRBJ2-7	CASSPVVDRGQYEQYF	TGTGCCAGCAGTCCCGTAGTGGACAGGGGGCAGTACGAGCAGTACTTC